The sequence of this T cell receptor (beta chain) was determined in a study of T cells after yellow fever vaccination. This clonotype was counted only a few times. The antigen remains undetermined. Per germline, CDR1 MGHDK and CDR2 SYGVNS. The CDR3 length is 17 residues. V shed 5 bases and J 4 bases; nucleotides not matched to a gene: 14. TCRdb re-called the 5' RACE reads through MiXCR, storing one row per CDR3 protein. The data contain 300,000 to 400,000 distinct CDR3 sequences, approximately 11% of them singletons. General study results and limits: Peak timing came faster in the weaker secondary response, day 5 versus 15. Among primary-vaccination clones, most reappeared after the booster, at 96% for CD4 and about 90% for CD8.

V is TRBV25-1 and J is TRBJ2-1, with 7 bases aligning to TRBD2. The sequencing used CD4+ T cells sorted from PBMCs, collected 45 days after the yellow fever booster vaccination. This clonotype originated in a man between 18 and 35 years old who received the YFV17D yellow fever vaccine. The CDR3 DNA reads as TGTGCCAGCAGTTCCCATACCCCGGGGAGGGGTTACAATGAGCAGTTCTTC. Its translation: CASSSHTPGRGYNEQFF. The full variable domain, in which reference TRBV25-1 and TRBJ2-1 provide the parts outside the CDR3, is EADIYQTPRYLVIGTGKKITLECSQTMGHDKMYWYQQDPGMELHLIHYSYGVNSTEKGDLSSESTVSRIRTEHFPLTLESARPSHTSQYLCASSSHTPGRGYNEQFFGPGTRLTVL.